The following is a T cell receptor (beta chain) sequence with its context. Its antigen remains unknown. The record originates from a study of cytomegalovirus exposure and HLA in healthy donors. Study at large: Most genotyped donors, roughly 83% of more than 300, had Caucasian-associated genetic ancestry. Whole-study results and caveats: Reported performance of the classifier showed diagnosis of cytomegalovirus status with high specificity and sensitivity. In an earlier analysis, most TCR beta V segments were productive about 87% or about 30% of the time. Altogether, 150 to 200 TCR beta chains were recorded as cytomegalovirus-associated.

Primers included in the PCR were 60 Vbeta and 13 Jbeta primers. Assay used: immunoSEQ multiplex PCR; TCRdb lists only in-frame clones, some missing. This sample's table reports about 200,000 clones. Trimming pared 10 bases from V and 2 bases from J, leaving 12 bases between. This CDR3 has 13 residues. CDR1 and CDR2 (germline): PRHDT, FYEKMQ (reference sequence). The sequence was obtained from a girl aged 2 to 9 in good health and CMV-seropositive. The sequencing input was PBMCs. The chain employs TRBV13 and TRBJ1-3; D gene ambiguous. The CDR3 coding sequence is TGTGCCACCCGGAGGAGGACTGGAAACACCATATATTTT. Protein sequence: CATRRRTGNTIYF.